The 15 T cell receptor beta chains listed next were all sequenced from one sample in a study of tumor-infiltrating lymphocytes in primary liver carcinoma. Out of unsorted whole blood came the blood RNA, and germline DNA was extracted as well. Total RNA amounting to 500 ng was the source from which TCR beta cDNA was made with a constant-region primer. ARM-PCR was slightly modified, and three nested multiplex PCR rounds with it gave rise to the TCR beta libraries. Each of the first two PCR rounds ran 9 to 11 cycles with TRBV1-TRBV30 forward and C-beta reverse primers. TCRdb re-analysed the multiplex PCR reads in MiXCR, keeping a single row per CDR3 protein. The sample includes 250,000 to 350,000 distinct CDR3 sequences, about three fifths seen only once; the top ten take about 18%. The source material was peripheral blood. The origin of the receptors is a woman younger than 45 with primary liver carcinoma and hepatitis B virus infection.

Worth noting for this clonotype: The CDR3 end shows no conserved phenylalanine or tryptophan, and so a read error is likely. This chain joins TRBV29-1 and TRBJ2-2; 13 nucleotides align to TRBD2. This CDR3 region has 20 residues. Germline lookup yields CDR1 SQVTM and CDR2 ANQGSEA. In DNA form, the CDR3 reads TGCAACGTTGAAGTTTCTTCAGGACTAGCGGGAGTCCCGAACACCGGGGAGCTGTTTTCT. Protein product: CNVEVSSGLAGVPNTGELFS.

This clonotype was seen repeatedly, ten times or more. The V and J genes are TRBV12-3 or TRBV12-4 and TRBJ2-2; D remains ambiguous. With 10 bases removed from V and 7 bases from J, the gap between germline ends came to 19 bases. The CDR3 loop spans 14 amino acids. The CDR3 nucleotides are TGTGCCATAGATACAGTCGGGCGTGGCGGGGAGCTGTTTTTT. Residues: CAIDTVGRGGELFF.

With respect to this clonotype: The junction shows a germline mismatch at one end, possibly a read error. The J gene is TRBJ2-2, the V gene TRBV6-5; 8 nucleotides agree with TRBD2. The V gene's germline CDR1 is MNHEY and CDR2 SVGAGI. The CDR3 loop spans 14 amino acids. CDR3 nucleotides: TGTGTCAGCAGAGCGGGAGACCTCACCGGGGAGCTGTTGTTT. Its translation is CVSRAGDLTGELLF.

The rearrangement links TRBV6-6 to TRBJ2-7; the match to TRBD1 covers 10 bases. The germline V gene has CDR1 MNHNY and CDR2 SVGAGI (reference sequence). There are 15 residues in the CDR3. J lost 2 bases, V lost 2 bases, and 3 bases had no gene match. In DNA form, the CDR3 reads TGTGCCAGCAGTTACGGGGGGACAGGGGCCTACGAGCAGTACTTC. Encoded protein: CASSYGGTGAYEQYF.

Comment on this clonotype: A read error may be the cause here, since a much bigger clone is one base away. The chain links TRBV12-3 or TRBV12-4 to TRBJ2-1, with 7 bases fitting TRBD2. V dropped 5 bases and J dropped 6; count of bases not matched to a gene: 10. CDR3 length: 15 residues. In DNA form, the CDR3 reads TGTGCCAGCAGTCCGACTTGCGGGAGCGGCAATGAGCAGTTCTTC. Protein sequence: CASSPTCGSGNEQFF.

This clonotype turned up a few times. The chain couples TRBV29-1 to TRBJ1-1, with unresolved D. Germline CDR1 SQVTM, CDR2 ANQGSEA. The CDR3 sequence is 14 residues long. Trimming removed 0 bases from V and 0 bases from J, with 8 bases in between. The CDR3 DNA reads TGCAGCGTTGAAGAGAGGAGAATGAACACTGAAGCTTTCTTT. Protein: CSVEERRMNTEAFF.

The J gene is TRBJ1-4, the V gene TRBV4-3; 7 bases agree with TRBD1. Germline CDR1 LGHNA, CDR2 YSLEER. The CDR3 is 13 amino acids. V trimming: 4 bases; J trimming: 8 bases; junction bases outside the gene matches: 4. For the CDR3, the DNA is TGCGCCAGCAGCCGACAGGGCGGAGAAAAACTGTTTTTT. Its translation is CASSRQGGEKLFF.

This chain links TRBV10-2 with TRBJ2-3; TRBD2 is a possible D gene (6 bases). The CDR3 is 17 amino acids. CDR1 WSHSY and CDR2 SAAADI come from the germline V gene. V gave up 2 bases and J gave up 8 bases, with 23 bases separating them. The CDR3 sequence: CASSENPPASESVTQYF. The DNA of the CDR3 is TGCGCCAGCAGTGAGAACCCCCCAGCTAGCGAGAGTGTTACGCAGTATTTT.

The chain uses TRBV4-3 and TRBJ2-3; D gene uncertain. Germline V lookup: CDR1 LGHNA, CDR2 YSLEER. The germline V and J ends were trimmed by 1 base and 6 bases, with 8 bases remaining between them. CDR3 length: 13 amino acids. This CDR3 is CASSQGMADTQYF. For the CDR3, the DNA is TGCGCCAGCAGCCAAGGCATGGCTGATACGCAGTATTTT.

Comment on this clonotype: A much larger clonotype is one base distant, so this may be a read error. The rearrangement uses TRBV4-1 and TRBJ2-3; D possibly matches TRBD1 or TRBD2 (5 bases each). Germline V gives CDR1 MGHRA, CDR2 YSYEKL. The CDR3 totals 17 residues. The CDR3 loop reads CASSQDPAGSMTDTLYF. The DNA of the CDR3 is TGCGCCAGCAGCCAAGATCCGGCAGGGAGTATGACAGATACGCTGTATTTT.

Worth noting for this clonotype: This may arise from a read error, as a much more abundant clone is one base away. Here the CDR3 DNA reads TGCAGCGCGGGACAGATTTCCTACGTGCAGTACTTC. Protein sequence: CSAGQISYVQYF. The gene calls are TRBV29-1 and TRBJ2-7, with 7 positions matching TRBD1. Germline-derived CDR1 and CDR2 are SQVTM and ANQGSEA. CDR3 length: 12 residues.

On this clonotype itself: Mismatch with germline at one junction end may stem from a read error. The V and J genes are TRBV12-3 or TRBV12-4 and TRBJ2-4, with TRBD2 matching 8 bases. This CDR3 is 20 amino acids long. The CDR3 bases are TGTGTCAGCAGTCCAGCCGGGAAGATAGCGGGAACCCCCCCAAGGAACATTCAGTACTTC. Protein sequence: CVSSPAGKIAGTPPRNIQYF.

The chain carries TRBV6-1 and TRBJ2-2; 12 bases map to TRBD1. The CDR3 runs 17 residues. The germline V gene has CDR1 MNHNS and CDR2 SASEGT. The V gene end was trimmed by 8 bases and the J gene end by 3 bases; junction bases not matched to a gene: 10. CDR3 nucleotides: TGTGCCAGCCACCGGGACAGGGGGCGCGTGGACACCGGGGAGCTGTTTTTT. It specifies CASHRDRGRVDTGELFF.

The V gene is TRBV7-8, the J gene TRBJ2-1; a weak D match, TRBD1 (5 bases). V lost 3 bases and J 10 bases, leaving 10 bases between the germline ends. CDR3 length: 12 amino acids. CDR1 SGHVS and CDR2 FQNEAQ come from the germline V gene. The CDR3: CASSFGKGEQFF. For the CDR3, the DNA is TGTGCCAGCAGCTTTGGGAAGGGGGAGCAGTTCTTC.

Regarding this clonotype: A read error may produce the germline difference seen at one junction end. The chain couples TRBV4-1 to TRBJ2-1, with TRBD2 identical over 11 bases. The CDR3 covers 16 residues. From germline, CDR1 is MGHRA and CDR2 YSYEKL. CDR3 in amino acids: CASSQVLGTSGIEQFF. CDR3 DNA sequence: TGCGCCAGCAGTCAAGTGCTCGGGACTAGCGGCATTGAGCAGTTCTTC.